The 5 T cell receptor beta chains presented below share a single source sample, sequenced in a study of blood T cell repertoires in COVID-19. Sequencing was performed with immunoSEQ multiplex PCR; in TCRdb, only in-frame clones are kept and a portion is missing. The data contain hundreds of thousands of clones, around 88% of them singletons. Sequenced input: peripheral blood. These receptors were obtained from a woman between 50 and 59 years old with acute or convalescent COVID-19.

J is TRBJ2-7 and V is TRBV27; a possible D gene is TRBD2 (6 bases). Germline V lookup: CDR1 MNHEY, CDR2 SMNVEV (reference sequence). The CDR3 covers 13 residues. V was trimmed by 5 bases and J by 2 bases, leaving 10 bases between them. CDR3 amino acids: CASSPGGAYEQYF. Written as DNA, the CDR3 is TGTGCCAGCAGTCCCGGAGGGGCCTACGAGCAGTACTTC.

The chain links TRBV28 to TRBJ1-2; 8 nucleotides match TRBD1. With V trimmed by 6 bases and J by 3 bases, 9 bases remained unmatched. CDR3 length equals 15 residues. Germline values: CDR1 MDHEN, CDR2 SYDVKM. In DNA form, the CDR3 reads TGTGCCAGCAGGCCGGGACAGGACAAATACTATGGCTACACCTTC. Translated, it gives CASRPGQDKYYGYTF.

This chain connects TRBV30 to TRBJ1-4, with D maybe TRBD1 (6 bases). Germline CDR1 and CDR2: GTSNPN and SVGIG (reference sequence). V was cut by 7 bases and J by 2 bases, with 23 bases left in between. CDR3 size: 17 residues. CDR3 DNA sequence: TGTGCCTTATACTTGGTTGGGGGCGCGGCCACTAATGAAAAACTGTTTTTT. This encodes CALYLVGGAATNEKLFF.

The chain is built from TRBV3-1 (or the pseudogene TRBV3-2) and TRBJ1-2, with D possibly being TRBD1 (5 bases). Trimming took off 0 bases at V and 3 bases at J, with 8 bases between the two ends. CDR1 and CDR2 from the germline V gene are LGHDT and YNNKEL (reference sequence). The CDR3 spans 14 residues. The CDR3 region is CASSQDGGDYGYTF. The CDR3 DNA is TGTGCCAGCAGCCAAGATGGGGGGGACTATGGCTACACCTTC.

V gene TRBV27 combines with J gene TRBJ2-1, with TRBD2 matching over 8 bases. With 3 bases clipped from V and 4 bases from J, the junction kept 5 bases outside the gene matches. The germline V gene encodes CDR1 MNHEY and CDR2 SMNVEV (reference sequence). The CDR3 runs 15 residues. CDR3 sequence reads: CASSFGASGYNEQFF. DNA for the CDR3: TGTGCCAGCAGTTTCGGCGCTAGCGGGTACAATGAGCAGTTCTTC.